The 27 T cell receptor beta chains given below trace back to one sample, sequenced in a study of blood T cells in healthy people across ages. A sample-barcoded 5' primer and a J-beta primer mix were used in a second PCR of roughly 6 to 11 cycles. TCRdb itself ran the 5' RACE reads through MiXCR, one entry per CDR3 protein. The data show fewer than 2 million distinct CDR3 sequences, around 42% seen once. Sample: blood. The receptors were gathered from a human donor in good health.

In its sample, this clonotype was seen once. The V call is TRBV3-1, the J call TRBJ2-6, with 8 bases aligning to TRBD1. The CDR3 is made up of 15 amino acids. Germline assignment: CDR1 LGHDT and CDR2 YNNKEL (reference sequence). The J segment lost 15 bases and the V segment lost 0 bases, leaving 10 bases of the junction unmatched. The CDR3 bases are TGTGCCAGCAGCCAAGATAAAACAGGGGGTCGGGCCCTGACTTTC. This gives the protein CASSQDKTGGRALTF.

This clonotype was counted between two and nine times. This chain uses TRBV7-2 with TRBJ2-4; 9 nucleotides match TRBD2. V lost 5 bases, J lost 0 bases, and 14 bases stayed unmatched. CDR1 and CDR2 from the germline V gene are SGHTA and FQGNSA. The CDR3 has 19 amino acids. The CDR3 is CASSREGLAPILAKNIQYF. CDR3 coding DNA: TGTGCCAGCAGCCGGGAGGGACTAGCCCCAATCTTAGCCAAAAACATTCAGTACTTC.

This chain uses TRBV5-8 with TRBJ2-7; the match to TRBD2 covers 7 bases. V gave up 7 bases and J gave up 4 bases; unmatched junction bases: 11. CDR3 length: 14 residues. Germline V gene sequence: CDR1 SGHTS, CDR2 YDEGEE. Written as DNA, the CDR3 is TGTGCCAGCTCCCACCAGCGGGGTGGTTACGAGCAGTACTTC. Its translation: CASSHQRGGYEQYF.

This clonotype was counted between two and nine times. This chain links TRBV5-1 with TRBJ2-3; TRBD1 matches 9 bases. The V gene's germline CDR1 is SGHRS and CDR2 YFSETQ. Germline trimming cut 5 bases from V and 6 bases from J; bases unmatched to any gene: 13. The CDR3 spans 16 residues. CDR3 nucleotides: TGCGCCAGCAGGGGAACCGGGACAGGGCTGGTGGATACGCAGTATTTT. It encodes CASRGTGTGLVDTQYF.

The chain links TRBV11-2 to TRBJ1-2, with D perhaps TRBD1 (5 bases). Germline V CDR1 and CDR2: SGHAT, FQNNGV. CDR3 size: 13 residues. V shed 0 bases and J shed 7 bases, with 9 bases lying between them. Here the CDR3 DNA reads TGTGCCAGCAGCTTAGATTGGACATCTGGCTACACCTTC. It translates to CASSLDWTSGYTF.

As concerns this clonotype: This may arise from a read error, as a much more abundant clone is one base away. This rearrangement joins TRBV12-3 or TRBV12-4 to TRBJ2-3; D is uncertain. There are 12 residues in the CDR3. CDR3 protein: CASSLSEDAQYF. CDR3 bases: TGTGCCAGCAGTTTAAGCGAAGATGCGCAGTATTTT.

CDR3 in amino acids: CSARGGARYGYTF. In nucleotides, the CDR3 is TGCAGTGCTAGAGGAGGGGCCCGCTATGGCTACACCTTC. The genes are TRBV20-1 and TRBJ1-2, with TRBD1 as a possible D gene (5 bases). Germline CDR1 is DFQATT and CDR2 is SNEGSKA (reference sequence). This CDR3 region has 13 residues. V was clipped by 1 base and J by 4 bases, with 10 bases between them.

The chain couples TRBV29-1 to TRBJ2-7, with a tentative D call TRBD1 (6 bases). The germline V gene encodes CDR1 SQVTM and CDR2 ANQGSEA. Trimming took off 6 bases at V and 3 bases at J, with 12 bases between the two ends. The CDR3 has 12 amino acids. CDR3 sequence (DNA): TGCAGCGTGAGTCAGGGACACTACGAGCAGTACTTC. Its translation: CSVSQGHYEQYF.

The V gene is TRBV20-1, the J gene TRBJ1-4, with TRBD1 matching 9 bases. Germline V lookup: CDR1 DFQATT, CDR2 SNEGSKA (reference sequence). The CDR3 loop spans 16 amino acids. The junction had 8 bases not matched to a gene; V was cut back by 6 bases and J by 0 bases. CDR3 amino acids: CSAGTGRAATNEKLFF. The CDR3 nucleotides read TGCAGTGCCGGGACAGGGCGCGCTGCAACTAATGAAAAACTGTTTTTT.

A few counts support this clonotype. The chain links TRBV6-5 to TRBJ1-4; D possibly corresponds to TRBD1 (6 bases). CDR1 and CDR2 (germline): MNHEY, SVGAGI. The CDR3 runs to 19 residues. V was trimmed by 4 bases and J by 0 bases, leaving 21 bases between them. CDR3 DNA sequence: TGTGCCAGCAGTTTCACAGGGATAGGATCATGGACAACTAATGAAAAACTGTTTTTT. Amino acid sequence: CASSFTGIGSWTTNEKLFF.

The sample holds many counts of this clonotype. The chain carries TRBV9 and TRBJ2-5; no clear D gene. The length of the CDR3 is 13 residues. CDR1 SGDLS and CDR2 YYNGEE come from the germline V gene. Trimming stripped 0 bases from V and 5 bases from J, with 8 bases between. The CDR3 nucleotides read TGTGCCAGCAGCGTAGCGGTGGCGGAGACCCAGTACTTC. Protein sequence: CASSVAVAETQYF.

The rearrangement links TRBV6-1 to TRBJ1-5, with 9 bases that match TRBD1. J gave up 4 bases and V 6 bases, and 7 bases lay outside the gene matches. Germline V lookup: CDR1 MNHNS, CDR2 SASEGT. This CDR3 is 15 amino acids long. Written as DNA, the CDR3 is TGTGCCAGCAGCGCCCTCGGGACAGGGAATCAGCCCCAGCATTTT. Translated, it gives CASSALGTGNQPQHF.

This clonotype was found once. This chain uses TRBV5-5 with TRBJ2-1; TRBD1 aligns across 7 bases. The CDR3 contains 16 residues. The germline gives CDR1 SGHKS, CDR2 YYEKEE (reference sequence). Losses at the gene ends were 1 base for V and 7 bases for J; bases not matched to a gene: 11. This chain's CDR3 is CASSLYGGRGTNEQFF. CDR3 bases: TGTGCCAGCAGCTTGTATGGGGGCAGGGGGACGAATGAGCAGTTCTTC. The whole variable domain, remainder taken from reference TRBV5-5 and TRBJ2-1, is DAGVTQSPTHLIKTRGQQVTLRCSPISGHKSVSWYQQVLGQGPQFIFQYYEKEERGRGNFPDRFSARQFPNYSSELNVNALLLGDSALYLCASSLYGGRGTNEQFFGPGTRLTVL.

V and J are TRBV20-1 and TRBJ1-2, with 7 bases identical to TRBD1. This CDR3 region has 13 residues. The trim removed 5 bases at V and 6 bases at J, leaving 9 bases unmatched. Germline CDR1 reads DFQATT; CDR2 reads SNEGSKA (reference sequence). CDR3 sequence: CSAENPGGHGYTF. The CDR3 DNA reads as TGCAGTGCTGAAAACCCAGGGGGTCATGGCTACACCTTC.

The rearrangement uses TRBV6-6 and TRBJ1-2, with 9 bases fitting TRBD1. There are 14 residues in the CDR3. The J segment lost 8 bases and the V segment lost 1 base, leaving 5 bases of the junction unmatched. The V gene's germline CDR1 is MNHNY and CDR2 SVGAGI (reference sequence). The CDR3 DNA is TGTGCCAGCAGTTACTTTCAGGGACAGGGAGGCTACACCTTC. Encoded protein: CASSYFQGQGGYTF.

The V call is TRBV6-6, the J call TRBJ1-2; D unclear. From germline, CDR1 is MNHNY and CDR2 SVGAGI (reference sequence). The germline V and J ends were trimmed by 5 bases and 4 bases, with 17 bases remaining between them. The CDR3 has 15 residues. The CDR3 DNA reads TGTGCCAGCAGTCTCTCCGAGGGTTCAGTCTATGGCTACACCTTC. Its protein is CASSLSEGSVYGYTF.

The genes are TRBV12-3 or TRBV12-4 and TRBJ1-2; 8 bases map to TRBD1. The CDR3 has 14 amino acids. After removal of 6 bases from V and 7 bases from J, the junction contained 10 bases not matched to a gene. CDR3 DNA sequence: TGTGCCAGCAGCATTCGTGCAGGGGGCAGTGGCTACACCTTC. It codes for CASSIRAGGSGYTF.

This clonotype has just a few counts. J is TRBJ1-2 and V is TRBV10-3, with D possibly matching TRBD1 (5 bases). Deletions cut 3 bases from V and 7 bases from J, with 12 bases between. From germline, CDR1 is ENHRY and CDR2 SYGVKD. The CDR3 totals 13 residues. CDR3 nucleotide sequence: TGTGCCATCAGTGACGTGTCAGGGTTTGGCTACACCTTC. Its protein product is CAISDVSGFGYTF.

J is TRBJ1-5 and V is TRBV7-2, with D unresolved. The germline CDR1 and CDR2 sequences are SGHTA and FQGNSA. With 5 bases removed from V and 10 bases from J, the gap between germline ends came to 15 bases. CDR3 length: 13 amino acids. CDR3 sequence reads: CASSPSTLNPQHF. CDR3 bases: TGTGCCAGCAGCCCCTCTACGTTAAATCCCCAGCATTTT.

The CDR3 protein is CAPSPGTSPRWMADTQYF. The CDR3 region has the DNA TGTGCCCCCTCACCTGGGACTAGCCCTCGGTGGATGGCAGATACGCAGTATTTT. The chain has TRBV30 and TRBJ2-3; 9 bases align to TRBD2. V lost 8 bases to trimming and J lost 4 bases; unmatched junction nucleotides: 22. This CDR3 comprises 18 residues. The germline CDR1 and CDR2 sequences are GTSNPN and SVGIG (reference sequence).

The table lists this clonotype with a count of one. The rearrangement links TRBV7-2 to TRBJ2-7; 10 positions agree with TRBD2. CDR3 length: 18 amino acids. V shed 0 bases, J shed 0 bases, and the junction held 8 bases outside the gene matches. CDR1 and CDR2 from the germline V gene are SGHTA and FQGNSA. CDR3 region: CASSLASSAGGSSYEQYF. CDR3 bases: TGTGCCAGCAGCTTAGCCAGTTCAGCGGGGGGGAGCTCCTACGAGCAGTACTTC.

This clonotype was counted ten times or more. This rearrangement joins TRBV7-8 to TRBJ2-4; D not resolved. Between the trimmed V and J ends, which lost 5 bases and 4 bases, there was a span of 12 bases. CDR1 is SGHVS and CDR2 is FQNEAQ in the germline V gene. The CDR3 is 14 residues long. CDR3 sequence: CASSLGDRKNIQYF. The CDR3 nucleotides read TGTGCCAGCAGCCTAGGAGACCGTAAAAACATTCAGTACTTC. Supplemented by reference TRBV7-8 and TRBJ2-4, the full variable domain reads GAGVSQSPRYKVAKRGQDVALRCDPISGHVSLFWYQQALGQGPEFLTYFQNEAQLDKSGLPSDRFFAERPEGSVSTLKIQRTQQEDSAVYLCASSLGDRKNIQYFGAGTRLSVL.

Only a few counts were recorded for this clonotype. The genes are TRBV27 and TRBJ2-5, with 8 nucleotides matching TRBD1. The better agreement between TRBJ2-7 and the DNA end casts doubt on the J call. The CDR3 consists of 18 residues. Germline-derived CDR1 and CDR2 are MNHEY and SMNVEV (reference sequence). CDR3 in amino acids: CASSLSIITRDRSYEQYF. CDR3 nucleotides: TGTGCCAGCAGTTTATCAATCATAACCCGGGACAGGTCCTACGAGCAGTACTTC.

The chain employs TRBV5-1 and TRBJ2-6, with D possibly matching TRBD1 (6 bases). V shed 1 base and J shed 0 bases, with 23 bases lying between them. Germline loops: CDR1 SGHRS, CDR2 YFSETQ. The CDR3 extends over 21 amino acids. Here the CDR3 DNA reads TGCGCCAGCAGCTTGTTATATGCGCCCGGACAGATGCTCTCTGGGGCCAACGTCCTGACTTTC. Amino acid sequence: CASSLLYAPGQMLSGANVLTF.

The chain uses TRBV2 and TRBJ1-2; TRBD1 matches at 7 bases. Per germline, CDR1 SNHLY and CDR2 FYNNEI. V lost 5 bases and J lost 8; bases outside the gene matches: 11. CDR3 length: 14 amino acids. This CDR3 reads CASSPQGNGGGYTF. The CDR3 coding sequence is TGTGCCAGCAGTCCACAGGGGAACGGGGGCGGCTACACCTTC. Complete variable domain (other parts from reference TRBV2 and TRBJ1-2): EPEVTQTPSHQVTQMGQEVILRCVPISNHLYFYWYRQILGQKVEFLVSFYNNEISEKSEIFDDQFSVERPDGSNFTLKIRSTKLEDSAMYFCASSPQGNGGGYTFGSGTRLTVV.

The V call is TRBV29-1, the J call TRBJ2-5; 8 nucleotides line up with TRBD2. CDR3 length: 14 amino acids. Germline trimming cut 1 base from V and 4 bases from J; bases unmatched to any gene: 5. Germline values: CDR1 SQVTM, CDR2 ANQGSEA. The CDR3 coding sequence is TGCAGCGTTGAAGCGGGGGGGCAAATAGAGACCCAGTACTTC. Protein product: CSVEAGGQIETQYF. Full variable domain (remainder filled in from reference TRBV29-1 and TRBJ2-5): SAVISQKPSRDICQRGTSLTIQCQVDSQVTMMFWYRQQPGQSLTLIATANQGSEATYESGFVIDKFPISRPNLTFSTLTVSNMSPEDSSIYLCSVEAGGQIETQYFGPGTRLLVL.

The chain recombines TRBV6-5 with TRBJ2-1; D might be TRBD1 or TRBD2, each matching 6 bases. V lost 0 bases to trimming and J lost 10 bases, with 10 bases between them. Per the germline V gene, CDR1 is MNHEY and CDR2 is SVGAGI. The CDR3 has 13 residues. CDR3 region: CASSYSRRGEQFF. The DNA for the CDR3 is TGTGCCAGCAGTTACTCGAGGAGGGGGGAGCAGTTCTTC.